A selection of T cell receptor beta chains follows, all from one sample in a study of CD8 T cells in ankylosing spondylitis. From the 5' RACE reads, TCRdb called clonotypes with MiXCR, one entry per CDR3 protein. The data contain some 340,000 distinct CDR3 sequences, roughly 14% of them singletons. Material for sequencing was blood, either unsorted or a sorted T cell fraction (not recorded which). These receptors were taken from a male donor with ankylosing spondylitis or in good health (not recorded which). CDR3s include the opening cysteine and the closing phenylalanine or tryptophan. The D gene is left open where the match is weak. The listing skips clone size in some rows; elsewhere it reads once, few, many or a size class.

size	V	J	D	CDR3	DNA
many	TRBV5-1	TRBJ2-2	-	CASSVRAQSDTGELFF	TGCGCCAGCAGCGTAAGGGCCCAATCCGACACCGGGGAGCTGTTTTTT
few	TRBV5-1	TRBJ2-3	-	CASSLSGWGTDTQYF	TGCGCCAGCAGCCTTAGCGGATGGGGCACAGATACGCAGTATTTT
few	TRBV25-1	TRBJ2-7	TRBD1	CASGPLPGQGSNEQYF	TGTGCCAGCGGCCCCTTACCGGGACAGGGGTCTAACGAGCAGTACTTC
-	TRBV7-9	TRBJ2-7	TRBD2	CASSASGSSYEQYF	TGTGCCAGCAGCGCGAGCGGGAGCTCCTACGAGCAGTACTTC
few	TRBV4-1	TRBJ2-2	-	CASSQRVRTGELFF	TGCGCCAGCAGCCAAAGGGTGCGGACCGGGGAGCTGTTTTTT
many	TRBV29-1	TRBJ1-1	-	CSVERGMNTEAFF	TGCAGCGTTGAACGGGGGATGAACACTGAAGCTTTCTTT
-	TRBV6-2/TRBV6-3	TRBJ2-1	-	CASSYQGDEQFF	TGTGCCAGCAGTTATCAGGGCGATGAGCAGTTCTTC
many	TRBV20-1	TRBJ2-6	-	CSARLGGVTGANVLTF	TGCAGTGCTAGGTTAGGGGGGGTGACTGGGGCCAACGTCCTGACTTTC
-	TRBV7-2	TRBJ2-3	-	CASSPRSEGTDTQYF	TGTGCCAGCAGCCCTCGTTCGGAGGGGACAGATACGCAGTATTTT
few	TRBV2	TRBJ1-2	-	CASSGGVLHGYTF	TGTGCCAGCAGTGGAGGGGTGTTGCATGGCTACACCTTC
few	TRBV30	TRBJ1-5	-	CAWRLQGSNQPQHF	TGTGCCTGGAGGCTACAGGGAAGCAATCAGCCCCAGCATTTT
many	TRBV14	TRBJ1-1	-	CASSPPILTPRTEAFF	TGTGCCAGCAGCCCTCCCATTTTGACACCCAGGACTGAAGCTTTCTTT
many	TRBV29-1	TRBJ1-1	-	CSVAGTVNTEAFF	TGCAGCGTGGCAGGGACGGTGAACACTGAAGCTTTCTTT
few	TRBV6-1	TRBJ1-2	TRBD1	CASRRPTGKGYTF	TGTGCCAGCCGACGACCGACAGGGAAGGGATACACCTTC
-	TRBV7-8	TRBJ2-7	-	CASSLAFGAREQYF	TGTGCCAGCAGCTTAGCTTTCGGAGCTCGCGAGCAGTACTTC
few	TRBV11-3	TRBJ1-1	-	CASSFGKNTEAFF	TGTGCCAGCAGCTTCGGTAAGAACACTGAAGCTTTCTTT
many	TRBV2	TRBJ2-5	-	CASISPSGPIQETQYF	TGTGCCAGCATCTCACCCTCGGGGCCTATACAAGAGACCCAGTACTTC
many	TRBV6-1	TRBJ2-3	-	CASSPLRTDTQYF	TGTGCCAGCAGTCCCCTTCGGACAGATACGCAGTATTTT
-	TRBV9	TRBJ2-3	-	CASSVGPGTDTQYF	TGTGCCAGCAGCGTAGGTCCAGGCACAGATACGCAGTATTTT
few	TRBV19	TRBJ1-5	-	CASNRFYSNQPQHF	TGTGCCAGTAACAGGTTCTATAGCAATCAGCCCCAGCATTTT
-	TRBV19	TRBJ2-3	-	CASRGNPDTQYF	TGTGCCAGTAGGGGAAATCCAGATACGCAGTATTTT
few	TRBV11-2	TRBJ2-7	-	CASSLADPHYEQYF	TGTGCCAGCAGCTTAGCGGACCCCCACTACGAGCAGTACTTC
few	TRBV6-6	TRBJ2-7	-	CASSYGTEQYF	TGTGCCAGCAGTTACGGGACAGAGCAGTACTTC
-	TRBV20-1	TRBJ2-1	TRBD2	CSPSGRANNEQFF	TGCAGTCCTAGCGGGAGGGCCAACAATGAGCAGTTCTTC
many	TRBV5-1	TRBJ1-1	-	CASSAHGENTEAFF	TGCGCCAGCAGCGCCCACGGGGAGAACACTGAAGCTTTCTTT
-	TRBV7-2	TRBJ2-5	-	CASSLRRGSGNRRNKYQETQYF	TGTGCCAGCAGCTTACGAAGGGGGTCGGGGAACCGACGAAATAAGTACCAAGAGACCCAGTACTTC
few	TRBV7-2	TRBJ2-7	-	CASSNRDGYEQYF	TGTGCCAGCAGCAACCGGGACGGCTACGAGCAGTACTTC
-	TRBV7-9	TRBJ1-5	-	CASSLGRPGDQPQHF	TGTGCCAGCAGCTTGGGACGCCCTGGGGATCAGCCCCAGCATTTT
few	TRBV6-1	TRBJ2-1	TRBD1	CASSPPPGQGLYEQFF	TGTGCCAGCAGCCCACCGCCCGGACAGGGACTCTATGAGCAGTTCTTC